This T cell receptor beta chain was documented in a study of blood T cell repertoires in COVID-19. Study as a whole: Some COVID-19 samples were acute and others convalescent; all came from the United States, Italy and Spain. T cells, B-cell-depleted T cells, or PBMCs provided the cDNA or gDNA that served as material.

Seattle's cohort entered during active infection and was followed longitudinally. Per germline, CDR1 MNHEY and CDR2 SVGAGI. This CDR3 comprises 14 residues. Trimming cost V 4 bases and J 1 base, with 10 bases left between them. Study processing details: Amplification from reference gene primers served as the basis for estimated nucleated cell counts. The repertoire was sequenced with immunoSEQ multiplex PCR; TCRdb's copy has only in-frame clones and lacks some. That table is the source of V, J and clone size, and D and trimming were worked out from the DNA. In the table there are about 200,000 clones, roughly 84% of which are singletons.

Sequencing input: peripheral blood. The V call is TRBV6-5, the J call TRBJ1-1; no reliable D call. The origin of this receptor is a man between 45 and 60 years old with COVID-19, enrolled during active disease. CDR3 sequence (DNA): TGTGCCAGCAGTTCGGAGCTCGGGAACACTGAAGCTTTCTTT. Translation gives CASSSELGNTEAFF.